The clone carrying this T cell receptor beta chain was detected many times. The antigen is undetermined. The data derive from a study of human T cells and chemical hapten exposure. Study observations and caveats: Against controls, expanded TCRs gave rise to significantly more large CDR3 similarity clusters. Donors were affected by alopecia, so their immune reaction might vary from that of healthy individuals.

TCRdb fed the RACE reads into MiXCR, producing one record per CDR3 protein. This repertoire shows 240,000 or so distinct CDR3 sequences, about 9% found once; its top ten account for over 2%. The time point: pre-sensitization, week 0. Described treatment: therapeutic diphenylcyclopropenone sensitization with weekly scalp DPC. Unseparated into fractions, whole blood served as the source from which total RNA was extracted. Looked up from germline, CDR1 is SGDLS and CDR2 is YYNGEE. With V trimmed by 4 bases and J by 0 bases, 5 bases remained unmatched. This CDR3 region has 16 residues. V is TRBV9 and J is TRBJ2-5; 11 bases are a match to TRBD2. This TCR came from a woman aged 40 to 49 with alopecia areata. Some clones in this sample may be carry-over from other donors' samples. The sample was whole blood, taken in connection with sensitization to the hapten diphenylcyclopropenone (DPC). The CDR3 DNA is TGTGCCAGCAGCTTGCCGACTAGCGGGAACCAAGAGACCCAGTACTTC. Translating it yields CASSLPTSGNQETQYF.